This T cell receptor beta chain was obtained from a study of CD8+ T cells in alopecia areata. Overall study results and limits: Besides other cells, scalp samples also yield sequences of resident alphabeta T cells from normal skin.

Treatment reported: oral pan-JAK inhibitor, 5-10 mg twice daily. A remark on this clone: The antigen remains undetermined.

TCR sequencing used cDNA made by reverse transcription of extracted RNA. Using immunoSEQ multiplex PCR, the repertoire was profiled, and TCRdb retains in-frame clones only, with some absent. The table has around 200,000 clones, roughly 62% seen once. Looked up from germline, CDR1 is SGHDT and CDR2 is YYEEEE. The V gene end was trimmed by 4 bases and the J gene end by 6 bases; junction bases not matched to a gene: 9. The CDR3 is 14 residues long. The material sequenced was CD8+ T cells sorted from blood, taken at week 24, from a patient treated with tofacitinib. The V and J genes are TRBV5-6 and TRBJ2-7, with 8 positions matching TRBD1. This clonotype was obtained from a human donor with alopecia areata. CDR3 loop: CASSPGTGLREQYF. The CDR3, as DNA: TGTGCCAGCAGCCCAGGGACAGGCCTCCGCGAGCAGTACTTC.